A single sample gave rise to the 14 T cell receptor beta chains below, sequenced in a study of T cells in Graves' hyperthyroidism and ophthalmopathy. RNA transcripts provided the source from which TCR beta CDR3 regions were amplified. An initial round of RT-PCR targeting the TCR CDR3 relied on the HTBI primer set. TCRdb processed the multiplex PCR reads anew with MiXCR; each CDR3 protein has one entry. This sample carries roughly 510,000 distinct CDR3 sequences, less than 25% of them seen once, and the ten largest clones take roughly 29%. The specimen was blood. The receptors come from a man aged 18-30 years with Graves' hyperthyroidism.

This clonotype was seen at least ten times. V usage is TRBV15 and J usage is TRBJ2-5; 8 nucleotides line up with TRBD2. Germline CDR1 is LNHNV and CDR2 is YYDKDF (reference sequence). CDR3 length equals 15 residues. V lost 3 bases to trimming and J lost 5 bases; unmatched junction nucleotides: 8. Here the CDR3 DNA reads TGTGCCACCAGCAGCCCCGGGACTAGGGGGGAGACCCAGTACTTC. Amino acid sequence: CATSSPGTRGETQYF.

The table lists this clonotype with many counts. V and J are TRBV2 and TRBJ2-5, with D possibly being TRBD1 or TRBD2 (6 bases each). The ends were cut back, 5 bases at V and 8 bases at J, with 12 bases in the middle. Germline loops: CDR1 SNHLY, CDR2 FYNNEI. There are 12 residues in the CDR3. CDR3 residues: CASSFGGQTQYF. The CDR3, as DNA: TGTGCCAGCAGTTTTGGGGGGCAAACCCAGTACTTC.

The genes are TRBV20-1 and TRBJ1-2; 12 positions agree with TRBD1. The V gene's germline CDR1 is DFQATT and CDR2 SNEGSKA (reference sequence). V gave up 6 bases and J gave up 7 bases; unmatched junction bases: 15. This CDR3 is built from 16 residues. The CDR3 coding sequence is TGCAGTGCAGACCCGGGACAGGGGGCGGTAGGCGGTGGCTACACCTTC. It specifies CSADPGQGAVGGGYTF.

Only a few counts were recorded for this clonotype. V gene TRBV5-1 combines with J gene TRBJ1-2; possible D gene TRBD1, 5 bases. CDR3 length equals 14 residues. Germline CDR1 and CDR2: SGHRS and YFSETQ. V lost 1 base and J 4 bases, leaving 11 bases between the germline ends. The CDR3 DNA follows: TGCGCCAGCAGCTTGACCCGGGGGACCTATGGCTACACCTTC. Amino acids: CASSLTRGTYGYTF.

This clonotype has a count of ten or more. V gene TRBV4-1 combines with J gene TRBJ1-1, with no clear D. The CDR3 spans 15 residues. V lost 0 bases, J lost 1 base, and 9 bases lay in between. Germline V CDR1 and CDR2: MGHRA, YSYEKL. CDR3 nucleotides: TGCGCCAGCAGCCAAGAATCCGGTGGGAACACTGAAGCTTTCTTT. It specifies CASSQESGGNTEAFF.

This chain joins TRBV7-9 and TRBJ2-3; no clear D gene. The ends were cut back, 6 bases at V and 0 bases at J, with 13 bases in the middle. CDR3 length: 15 residues. CDR1 and CDR2 (germline): SEHNR, FQNEAQ (reference sequence). DNA for the CDR3: TGTGCCAGCAGGCCGTATTTGGATAGCACAGATACGCAGTATTTT. It yields the protein CASRPYLDSTDTQYF.

This clonotype was seen a few times. This could be a read error, since a much larger clone is one nucleotide away. The chain carries TRBV6-2 or TRBV6-3 and TRBJ2-4, with D tentatively TRBD1 (5 bases). The CDR3 totals 10 residues. Trimming stripped 6 bases from V and 14 bases from J, with 11 bases between. The germline V gene encodes CDR1 MNHEY and CDR2 SVGEGT. CDR3 sequence (DNA): TGTGCCAGCAGAGGGTCAGGGAAGTACTTC. This translates into CASRGSGKYF.

The chain couples TRBV7-6 to TRBJ1-1, with D hard to call. This CDR3 has 12 residues. V was cut by 6 bases and J by 9 bases, with 14 bases left in between. From germline, CDR1 is SGHVS and CDR2 FNYEAQ. The CDR3 loop is CASSPQDGKAFF. CDR3 DNA sequence: TGTGCCAGCAGTCCCCAGGACGGGAAAGCTTTCTTT.

This clonotype was seen a handful of times. The genes are TRBV5-1 and TRBJ2-2; D might be TRBD2 (5 bases). Germline V gene sequence: CDR1 SGHRS, CDR2 YFSETQ. The length of the CDR3 is 15 residues. Trimming removed 4 bases from V and 4 bases from J, with 14 bases in between. The chain's CDR3 is CASSPSKGGTGELFF. The CDR3 region has the DNA TGCGCCAGCAGCCCTTCTAAAGGAGGCACCGGGGAGCTGTTTTTT.

This clonotype was observed many times. J is TRBJ1-2 and V is TRBV13, with a possible D match to TRBD1 (5 bases). CDR3 size: 14 residues. V was shortened by 3 bases and J by 6 bases, with 14 bases between the two germline ends. Germline V gives CDR1 PRHDT, CDR2 FYEKMQ (reference sequence). The CDR3 here is CASSFQGIGDGYTF. CDR3 coding DNA: TGTGCCAGCAGCTTTCAGGGAATCGGTGATGGCTACACCTTC. The full variable domain, its missing parts supplied by reference TRBV13 and TRBJ1-2, is AAGVIQSPRHLIKEKRETATLKCYPIPRHDTVYWYQQGPGQDPQFLISFYEKMQSDKGSIPDRFSAQQFSDYHSELNMSSLELGDSALYFCASSFQGIGDGYTFGSGTRLTVV.

The table lists this clonotype with many counts. The rearrangement links TRBV6-5 to TRBJ2-2; the match to TRBD2 covers 15 bases. Trimming removed 4 bases from V and 0 bases from J; junction bases left unmatched: 0. Germline lookup yields CDR1 MNHEY and CDR2 SVGAGI. This CDR3 comprises 17 residues. The CDR3 DNA reads TGTGCCAGCAGTTGGACTAGCGGGGGGGCGAACACCGGGGAGCTGTTTTTT. This translates into CASSWTSGGANTGELFF.

This clonotype was picked up a small number of times. CDR3 amino acids: CAIPGDRVSGELFF. CDR3 coding DNA: TGTGCCATCCCGGGAGACAGGGTCAGCGGGGAGCTGTTTTTT. V and J are TRBV6-1 and TRBJ2-2; possibly TRBD1 for D (7 bases). The CDR3 contains 14 residues. The germline V and J ends were trimmed by 10 bases and 7 bases, with 19 bases remaining between them. Germline V gene data show CDR1 as MNHNS and CDR2 as SASEGT.

The CDR3 DNA reads as TGCGCCAGCAGCCCGCCGGGCGGGAGGGTGAGCCAAGAGACCCAGTACTTC. It codes for CASSPPGGRVSQETQYF. The rearrangement uses TRBV5-1 and TRBJ2-5; 9 bases match TRBD2. After removal of 4 bases from V and 1 base from J, the junction contained 11 bases not matched to a gene. The germline V gene encodes CDR1 SGHRS and CDR2 YFSETQ. This CDR3 contains 17 residues.

This clonotype was counted ten times or more. The V and J genes are TRBV19 and TRBJ1-5; no definite D call. V shed 7 bases and J shed 3 bases, with 7 bases lying between them. The CDR3 loop spans 12 amino acids. CDR1 is LNHDA, CDR2 SQIVND, per germline (reference sequence). The CDR3 spells CASKALNQPQHF. The CDR3 DNA sequence: TGTGCCAGTAAGGCCCTCAATCAGCCCCAGCATTTT.